Below, one TCR beta chain is given with its context. Its binding antigen is unknown. No clone much larger than this one lies a single base away; base qualities are absent. This sample was included in a study of T-cell reconstitution after alpha-beta-depleted transplantation in children (dated by TCRdb to the mid-2010s). At the level of the whole study: Using TCR repertoire profiling, the study quantitatively followed how T-cell immune reconstitution unfolded in children after TCRalphabeta/CD19-depleted allogeneic hematopoietic cell transplantation.

The CDR3 runs 13 amino acids, cysteine and phenylalanine included. Only the CDR3 portion is preserved as DNA: 39 bases, with reading frame beginning at the first base. Taken from the germline V gene, the CDR1 and CDR2 loops are SGHDN and FVKESK. Relative to germline, V is 4 bases shorter and J is 1 base shorter, with 7 bases between their ends. The treatment or condition label, as the study defines it: allogeneic hematopoietic cell transplantation with graft depleted of TCRalphabeta T cells and CD19 B cells. The transplant recipients were children given TCRalphabeta/CD19-depleted allogeneic hematopoietic cell grafts. On the study overall, not on this receptor specifically: The high TCRbeta diversity at day 60 in some patients was ascribed to recipient T cells and intrathymic progenitors that had survived conditioning. The frequencies of hyperexpanded clones fell over the following months, and after one year, T-cell counts and TCRbeta diversity were mostly attributed to newly produced T cells. About two months after transplant, the apparently early recovery of alphabetaT-cell counts reportedly depended on just several hundred clones that had expanded rapidly and came from non-depleted graft cells.

Libraries came from PCR. The run used an Illumina HiSeq 2500. Molecular barcoding was employed in the preparation of TCR libraries, with unique molecular identifiers being used to normalize TCRbeta repertoire quantification. TCRdb reworked the public reads: Q25 trimming with fastp, MiXCR clone assembly, productive beta chains retained. All rows with the same CDR3 protein become a single entry with the most common DNA and genes. A total of some 140,000 distinct CDR3 sequences appear in this sample, around 9.8% of them only once. The top ten constitute under 30% of the sample. This sequence originates from a girl under three years old who had a stem cell transplant for combined immunodeficiency, so the T cells may come from the graft donor. The starting material was PBMCs, mostly from graft donor cells, obtained 180 days after TCRalphabeta/CD19-depleted stem cell transplant. The chain couples TRBV14 to TRBJ1-1, with no reliable assignment of the D segment. The DNA reads as follows: TGTGCCAGCAGCCGCATCTGGAACACTGAAGCTTTCTTT. Translated, it reads CASSRIWNTEAFF.